The clone carrying this T cell receptor beta chain was seen only a few times. The antigen remains undetermined. This likely comes from a read error, as the CDR3 has no conserved phenylalanine or tryptophan at its end. The data were obtained in a study of regulatory T cells in long-lasting Graves disease. Overall study findings and caveats: With approximately 3,000 shared public clonotypes, persistent patients exceeded new patients, who shared more than 750.

Arm-PCR of CDR3 regions and iRepertoire HTBI primers were used to build TCR beta libraries. TCRdb recomputed calls from the multiplex PCR reads with MiXCR, one row per CDR3 protein. The sample holds roughly 430,000 distinct CDR3 sequences, roughly 17% seen once. The CDR3 runs 12 residues. The J segment lost 7 bases and the V segment lost 5 bases, leaving 4 bases of the junction unmatched. CDR1 is MNHEY and CDR2 is SMNVEV in the germline V gene (reference sequence). The time point here: newly diagnosed GD, antithyroid drugs for less than 3 months. RNA from PBMCs was the source of the TCR library. These data were also filed under a second study, of T cells in Graves' hyperthyroidism and ophthalmopathy. Per that study: Ophthalmopathy could be told apart from stable hyperthyroidism with a 13 V-J model. Progression to ophthalmopathy was predicted a median of about 6.6 months early.

J is TRBJ1-2 and V is TRBV27; TRBD1 matches at 7 bases. This specimen consisted of peripheral blood mononuclear cells (PBMCs), obtained at new diagnosis, from a patient treated with antithyroid drugs. The sequence was collected from a woman aged 25-40 years with Graves disease. The CDR3 protein is CASSRQGAGYTL. The CDR3, as DNA: TGTGCCAGCAGTAGACAGGGCGCTGGCTACACCCTC.